Listed below are T cell receptor beta chains from one sample, sequenced in a study of blood T cell repertoires in COVID-19. The assay was immunoSEQ multiplex PCR, and TCRdb's table has in-frame clones only and misses some. The sample has over 140,000 clones, nearly 80% seen once. The specimen sequenced was PBMCs or T cells enriched from blood (not recorded which). Receptors were obtained from a woman aged 45-59 years who had recovered from COVID-19. Both conserved end residues are part of each CDR3.

J,V,CDR3
TRBJ2-2,TRBV19,CASSTDRGRRGGELFF
TRBJ1-1,TRBV5-4,CASSRWTGGRTEAFF
TRBJ2-7,TRBV7-9,CASSLGQGGYEQYF
TRBJ2-1,TRBV7-2,CASSLRSGRVNYNEQFF
TRBJ2-6,TRBV6-4,CASSEDNSGANVLTF
TRBJ1-5,TRBV10-3,CAISHGQGANQPQHF
TRBJ2-3,TRBV5-4,CASSLAGLAGPDTQYF
TRBJ2-3,TRBV3-1/TRBV3-2,CASSLAGGPTDTQYF
TRBJ2-3,TRBV5-1,CASSLASGNTDTQYF
TRBJ2-1,TRBV5-6,CASSFTGVWYNEQFF
TRBJ1-1,TRBV29-1,CSVGGQMNTEAFF
TRBJ2-1,TRBV7-3,CASSSGTPSYNEQFF
TRBJ1-2,TRBV12-3/TRBV12-4,CASSDSVYGYTF
TRBJ2-6,TRBV6-1,CASSEWTVSGANVLTF
TRBJ2-7,TRBV28,CASSFWGQGRLLREQYF
TRBJ2-1,TRBV29-1,CSVDRNGGDYNEQFF
TRBJ2-5,TRBV10-2,CASRGLAGAETQYF
TRBJ2-1,TRBV11-3,CASRIRAAGGPYNEQFF
TRBJ2-3,TRBV4-2,CASSQSGGDRDWVSTDTQYF
TRBJ1-2,TRBV5-4,CASSRAGTGGHYGYTF
TRBJ2-1,TRBV12-3/TRBV12-4,CASRESYNEQFF
TRBJ2-1,TRBV6-5,CASRIRLAGYNEQFF
TRBJ1-3,TRBV2,CASSPGRTDYRAGNTIYF
TRBJ2-5,TRBV7-6,CASSLDSLAETQYF
TRBJ2-7,TRBV28,CASSLEFLRQYF
TRBJ1-6,TRBV2,CASRRDREENSPLHF
TRBJ1-1,TRBV6-5,CASSPTGRTEAFF